The following is a T cell receptor (beta chain) sequence with its context. The V gene lost 1 base and the J gene lost 3 bases, with 12 bases spanning the gap. This CDR3 contains 15 residues. The V gene's germline CDR1 is LNHDA and CDR2 SQIVND (reference sequence). Participant age was roughly 18 to 95 years, and participants resided in roughly 24 US areas. Recovery meant two consecutive negative NP/OP PCR tests, professional clearance, or resolved symptoms. Source study methods: Nucleated cell counts were estimated from reference gene primer amplification. The repertoire was sequenced with immunoSEQ multiplex PCR; TCRdb's copy has only in-frame clones and lacks some. V and J calls and clone size are given by that table; D and trimming were obtained from the DNA. The table has just over 300,000 clones, more than 75% seen once. This sample stems from a study of blood T cell repertoires in COVID-19. Study summary: Nucleic acid was either cDNA or gDNA, and it came from T cells, B-cell-depleted T cells, or PBMCs.

The receptor's source is a man younger than 45 who had recovered from COVID-19. The chain links TRBV19 to TRBJ2-5; D is perhaps TRBD1 (6 bases). Source material: PBMCs or T cells enriched from blood (not recorded which). The chain's CDR3 is CASSIGGTTKETQYF. CDR3 DNA: TGTGCCAGTAGTATAGGAGGGACAACTAAAGAGACCCAGTACTTC. Drawing the rest from reference TRBV19 and TRBJ2-5, the complete variable domain is DGGITQSPKYLFRKEGQNVTLSCEQNLNHDAMYWYRQDPGQGLRLIYYSQIVNDFQKGDIAEGYSVSREKKESFPLTVTSAQKNPTAFYLCASSIGGTTKETQYFGPGTRLLVL.